The next 3 T cell receptor beta chains were all read from a single sample in a study of cytomegalovirus exposure and HLA in healthy donors. The data were produced by immunoSEQ multiplex PCR, yet TCRdb's version contains in-frame clones alone and is incomplete. Counted here are 150,000 or so clones, about 90% occurring once; the ten biggest clones make up 6.2%. Sequencing was done on a sample of PBMCs. The source of these receptors is a woman in her twenties or thirties in good health and CMV-seropositive.

This clone appeared once. The V gene is TRBV5-1, the J gene TRBJ2-7; 11 positions match TRBD1. Trimming took 0 bases from V and 4 from J; bases not matched to a gene: 3. CDR3 size: 15 residues. CDR1 is SGHRS, CDR2 YFSETQ, per germline. CDR3 amino acids: CASSLDGTGGYEQYF. The DNA of the CDR3 is TGCGCCAGCAGCTTGGACGGGACAGGGGGGTACGAGCAGTACTTC.

This rearrangement joins TRBV28 to TRBJ2-5; TRBD2 aligns across 8 bases. This CDR3 has 17 amino acids. V shed 5 bases and J 0 bases; nucleotides not matched to a gene: 11. CDR1 and CDR2 (germline): MDHEN, SYDVKM. CDR3 sequence (DNA): TGTGCCAGCAGTCCTATGACGGTAGCGGGGTACCAAGAGACCCAGTACTTC. It is translated as CASSPMTVAGYQETQYF.

The chain is built from TRBV28 and TRBJ1-2; tentative D call: TRBD1 (5 bases). V was clipped by 8 bases and J by 0 bases, with 13 bases between them. The germline gives CDR1 MDHEN, CDR2 SYDVKM. The CDR3 totals 14 residues. The CDR3 region is CASGSRQPNYGYTF. In DNA, the CDR3 is TGTGCCAGCGGATCGAGACAGCCTAACTATGGCTACACCTTC.